This TCR beta chain was documented in a study of blood T cell repertoires in COVID-19. About the study: Acute-phase and convalescent COVID-19 samples originated in the United States, Italy and Spain.

The CDR3 contains 14 residues. J was trimmed by 10 bases and V by 6 bases; bases with no gene match: 10. CDR1 is MDHEN and CDR2 is SYDVKM in the germline V gene. The authors' processing: Amplification of reference gene primers was used by the study to estimate nucleated cell counts. Sequencing used immunoSEQ multiplex PCR; TCRdb keeps in-frame clones, though not all of them. V and J calls and clone size follow that table, whereas D and trimming were derived from the DNA. Here the sample spans about 120,000 clones, about 85% being singletons. The V and J genes are TRBV28 and TRBJ1-4; 8 nucleotides match TRBD1. The clonotype originates from an elderly man with acute or convalescent COVID-19. The specimen was peripheral blood. This CDR3 reads CASRQGARSAKLFF. The CDR3 nucleotides read TGTGCCAGCAGGCAGGGGGCGCGGTCGGCAAAACTGTTTTTT.